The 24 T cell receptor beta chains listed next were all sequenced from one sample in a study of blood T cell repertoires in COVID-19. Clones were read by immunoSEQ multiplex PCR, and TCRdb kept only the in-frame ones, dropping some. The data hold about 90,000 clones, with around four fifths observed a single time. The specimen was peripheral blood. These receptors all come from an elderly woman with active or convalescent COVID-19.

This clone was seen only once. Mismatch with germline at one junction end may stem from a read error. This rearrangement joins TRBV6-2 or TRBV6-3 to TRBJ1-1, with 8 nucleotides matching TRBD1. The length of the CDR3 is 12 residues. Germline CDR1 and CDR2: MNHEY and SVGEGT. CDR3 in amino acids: CASNYGDREAFF. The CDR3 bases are TGTGCCAGCAATTACGGGGACAGGGAAGCTTTCTTT.

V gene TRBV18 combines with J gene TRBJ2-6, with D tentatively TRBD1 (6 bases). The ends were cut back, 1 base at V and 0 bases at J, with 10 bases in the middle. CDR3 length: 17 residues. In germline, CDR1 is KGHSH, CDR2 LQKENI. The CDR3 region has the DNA TGTGCCAGCTCACCACGACAGGTTCGCTCTGGGGCCAACGTCCTGACTTTC. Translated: CASSPRQVRSGANVLTF.

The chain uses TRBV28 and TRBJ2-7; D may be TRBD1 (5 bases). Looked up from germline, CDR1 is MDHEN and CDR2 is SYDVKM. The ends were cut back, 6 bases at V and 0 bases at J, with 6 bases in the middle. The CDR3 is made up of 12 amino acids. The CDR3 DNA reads TGTGCCAGCAGGACAGTCTCCTACGAGCAGTACTTC. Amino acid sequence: CASRTVSYEQYF.

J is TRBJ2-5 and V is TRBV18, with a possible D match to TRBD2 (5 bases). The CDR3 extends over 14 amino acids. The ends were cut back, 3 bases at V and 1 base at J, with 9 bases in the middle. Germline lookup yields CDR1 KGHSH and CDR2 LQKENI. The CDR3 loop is CASSPSGPQETQYF. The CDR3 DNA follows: TGTGCCAGCTCACCCAGCGGTCCCCAAGAGACCCAGTACTTC.

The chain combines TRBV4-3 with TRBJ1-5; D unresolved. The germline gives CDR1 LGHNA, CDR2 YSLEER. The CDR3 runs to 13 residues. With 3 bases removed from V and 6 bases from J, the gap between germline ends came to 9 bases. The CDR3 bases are TGCGCCAGCAGCCAGGCGGGTTTTCAGCCCCAGCATTTT. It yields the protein CASSQAGFQPQHF.

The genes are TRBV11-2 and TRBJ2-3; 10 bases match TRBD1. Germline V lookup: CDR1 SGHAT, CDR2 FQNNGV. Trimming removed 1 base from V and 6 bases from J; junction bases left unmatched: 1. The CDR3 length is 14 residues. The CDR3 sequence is CASSLGQGADTQYF. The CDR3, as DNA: TGTGCCAGCAGCTTAGGACAGGGGGCCGATACGCAGTATTTT.

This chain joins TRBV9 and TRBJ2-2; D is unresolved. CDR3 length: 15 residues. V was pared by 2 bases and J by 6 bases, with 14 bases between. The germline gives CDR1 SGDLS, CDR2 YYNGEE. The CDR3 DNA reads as TGTGCCAGCAGCGTTCTAGGAAATTCCGCCGGGGAGCTGTTTTTT. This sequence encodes CASSVLGNSAGELFF.

The CDR3 DNA sequence: TGTGCCAGCGATAACGTGGGGCGGGGCTACAATGAGCAGTTCTTC. This gives the protein CASDNVGRGYNEQFF. The V and J genes are TRBV19 and TRBJ2-1, with D possibly TRBD2 on 6 matching bases. This CDR3 is 15 amino acids long. V gave up 9 bases and J gave up 3 bases, with 18 bases separating them. Per the germline V gene, CDR1 is LNHDA and CDR2 is SQIVND (reference sequence).

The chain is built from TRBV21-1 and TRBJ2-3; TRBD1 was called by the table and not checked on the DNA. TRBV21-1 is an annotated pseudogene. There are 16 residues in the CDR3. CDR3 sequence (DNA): TGTGCCAGCCTGGAGAGTGGGACAGGGCGAATAGATACGCAGTATTTT. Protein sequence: CASLESGTGRIDTQYF.

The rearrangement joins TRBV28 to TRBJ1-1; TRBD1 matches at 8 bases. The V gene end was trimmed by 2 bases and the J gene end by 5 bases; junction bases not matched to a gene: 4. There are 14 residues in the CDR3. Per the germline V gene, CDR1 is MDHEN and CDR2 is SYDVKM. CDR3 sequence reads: CASSLAGGLTEAFF. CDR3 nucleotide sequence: TGTGCCAGCAGTTTAGCAGGGGGCTTAACTGAAGCTTTCTTT.

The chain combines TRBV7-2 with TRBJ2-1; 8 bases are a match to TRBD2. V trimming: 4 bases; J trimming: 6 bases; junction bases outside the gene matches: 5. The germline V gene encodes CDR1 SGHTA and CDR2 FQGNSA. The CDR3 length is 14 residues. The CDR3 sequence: CASSSDGGVNEQFF. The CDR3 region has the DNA TGTGCCAGCAGCTCCGACGGGGGGGTCAATGAGCAGTTCTTC.

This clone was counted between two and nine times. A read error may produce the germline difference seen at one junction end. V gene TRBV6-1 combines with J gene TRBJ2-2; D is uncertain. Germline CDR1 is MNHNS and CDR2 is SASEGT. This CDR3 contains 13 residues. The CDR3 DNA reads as TGTGCCAGCCGTGAACCAAACACCGGGGAGCTGTTTTTT. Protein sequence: CASREPNTGELFF.

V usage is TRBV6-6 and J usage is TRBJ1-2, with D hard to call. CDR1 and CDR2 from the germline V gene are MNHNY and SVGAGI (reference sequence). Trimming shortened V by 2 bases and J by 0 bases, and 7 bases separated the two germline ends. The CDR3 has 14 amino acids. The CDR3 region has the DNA TGTGCCAGCAGTTACGAGGGAACTAACTATGGCTACACCTTC. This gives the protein CASSYEGTNYGYTF.

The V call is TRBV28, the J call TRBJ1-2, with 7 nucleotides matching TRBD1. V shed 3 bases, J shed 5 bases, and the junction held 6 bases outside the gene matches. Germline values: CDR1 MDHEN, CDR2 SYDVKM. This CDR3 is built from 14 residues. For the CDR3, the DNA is TGTGCCAGCAGTTTCCCCGGGACAGTATATGGCTACACCTTC. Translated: CASSFPGTVYGYTF.

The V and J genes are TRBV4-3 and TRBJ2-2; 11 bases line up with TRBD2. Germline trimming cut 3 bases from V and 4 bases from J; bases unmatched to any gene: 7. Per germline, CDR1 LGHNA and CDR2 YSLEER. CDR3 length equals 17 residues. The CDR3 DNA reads TGCGCCAGCAGCCAGTCCGGGACTAGCGGCCCCACCGGGGAGCTGTTTTTT. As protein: CASSQSGTSGPTGELFF.

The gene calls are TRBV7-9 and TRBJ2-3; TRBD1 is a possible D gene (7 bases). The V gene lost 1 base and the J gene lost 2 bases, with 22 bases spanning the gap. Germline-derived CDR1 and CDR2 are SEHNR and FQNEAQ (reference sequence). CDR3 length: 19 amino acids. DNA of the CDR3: TGTGCCAGCAGCTTAGACATCGCCGGGGCGGGACAGCACACAGATACGCAGTATTTT. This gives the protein CASSLDIAGAGQHTDTQYF.

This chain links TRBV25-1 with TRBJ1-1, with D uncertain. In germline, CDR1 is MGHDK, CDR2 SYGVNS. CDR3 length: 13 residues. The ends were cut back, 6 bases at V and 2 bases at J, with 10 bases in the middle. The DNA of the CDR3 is TGTGCCAGCAGGTCCGTAACTAACACTGAAGCTTTCTTT. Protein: CASRSVTNTEAFF.

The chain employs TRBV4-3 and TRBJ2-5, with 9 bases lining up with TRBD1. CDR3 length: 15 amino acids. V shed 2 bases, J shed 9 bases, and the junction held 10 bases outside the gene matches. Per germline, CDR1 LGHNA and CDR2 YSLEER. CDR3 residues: CASSQHPGTGYAQYF. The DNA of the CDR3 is TGCGCCAGCAGCCAACACCCGGGGACAGGGTATGCCCAGTACTTC.

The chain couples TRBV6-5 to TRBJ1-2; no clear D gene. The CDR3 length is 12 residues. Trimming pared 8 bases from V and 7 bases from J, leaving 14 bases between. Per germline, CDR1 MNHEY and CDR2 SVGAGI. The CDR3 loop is CASRRLEGGYTF. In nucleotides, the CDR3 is TGTGCCAGCCGGCGGCTGGAGGGTGGCTACACCTTC.

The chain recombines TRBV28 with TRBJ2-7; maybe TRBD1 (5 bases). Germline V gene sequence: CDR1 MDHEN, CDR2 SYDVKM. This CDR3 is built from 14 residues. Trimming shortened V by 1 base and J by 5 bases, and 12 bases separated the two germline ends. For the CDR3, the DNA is TGTGCCAGCAGTTTATTCCAGGGTTTGGACGAGCAGTACTTC. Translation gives CASSLFQGLDEQYF.

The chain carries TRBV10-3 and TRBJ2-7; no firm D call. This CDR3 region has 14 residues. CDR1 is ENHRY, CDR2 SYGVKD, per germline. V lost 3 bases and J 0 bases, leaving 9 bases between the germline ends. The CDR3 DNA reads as TGTGCCATCAGTGAACGGTACAGCTCCTACGAGCAGTACTTC. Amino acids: CAISERYSSYEQYF.

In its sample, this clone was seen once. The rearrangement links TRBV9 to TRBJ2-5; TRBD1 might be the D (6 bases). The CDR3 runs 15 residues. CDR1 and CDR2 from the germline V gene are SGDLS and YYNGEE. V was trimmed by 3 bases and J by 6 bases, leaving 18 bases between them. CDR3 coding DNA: TGTGCCAGCAGCGCGGGACAATGGTCGTCCAAGACCCAGTACTTC. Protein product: CASSAGQWSSKTQYF.

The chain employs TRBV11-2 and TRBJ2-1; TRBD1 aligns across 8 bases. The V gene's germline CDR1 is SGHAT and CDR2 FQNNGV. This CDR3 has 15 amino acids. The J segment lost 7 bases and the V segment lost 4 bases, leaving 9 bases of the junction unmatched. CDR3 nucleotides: TGTGCCAGCAGCTCCGGGACAGGCCCTTATAATGAGCAGTTCTTC. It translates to CASSSGTGPYNEQFF.

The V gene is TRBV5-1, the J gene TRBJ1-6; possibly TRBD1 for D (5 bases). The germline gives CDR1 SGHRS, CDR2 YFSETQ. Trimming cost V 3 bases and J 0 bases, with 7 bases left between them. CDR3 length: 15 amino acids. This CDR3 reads CASSWRGSYNSPLHF. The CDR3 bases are TGCGCCAGCAGCTGGAGGGGCTCCTATAATTCACCCCTCCACTTT.